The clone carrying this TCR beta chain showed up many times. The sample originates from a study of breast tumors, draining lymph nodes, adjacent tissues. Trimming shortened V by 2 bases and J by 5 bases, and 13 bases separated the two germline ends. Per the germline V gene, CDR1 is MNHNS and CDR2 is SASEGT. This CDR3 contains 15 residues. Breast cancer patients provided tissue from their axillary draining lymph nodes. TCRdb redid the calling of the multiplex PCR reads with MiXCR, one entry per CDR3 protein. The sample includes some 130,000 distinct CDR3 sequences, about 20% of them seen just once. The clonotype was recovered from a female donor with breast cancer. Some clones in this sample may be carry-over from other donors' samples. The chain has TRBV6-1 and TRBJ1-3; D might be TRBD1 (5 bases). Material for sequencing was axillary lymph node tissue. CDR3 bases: TGTGCCAGCAGTGAAACCGGGACGGCTAGAAACACCATATATTTT. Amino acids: CASSETGTARNTIYF.